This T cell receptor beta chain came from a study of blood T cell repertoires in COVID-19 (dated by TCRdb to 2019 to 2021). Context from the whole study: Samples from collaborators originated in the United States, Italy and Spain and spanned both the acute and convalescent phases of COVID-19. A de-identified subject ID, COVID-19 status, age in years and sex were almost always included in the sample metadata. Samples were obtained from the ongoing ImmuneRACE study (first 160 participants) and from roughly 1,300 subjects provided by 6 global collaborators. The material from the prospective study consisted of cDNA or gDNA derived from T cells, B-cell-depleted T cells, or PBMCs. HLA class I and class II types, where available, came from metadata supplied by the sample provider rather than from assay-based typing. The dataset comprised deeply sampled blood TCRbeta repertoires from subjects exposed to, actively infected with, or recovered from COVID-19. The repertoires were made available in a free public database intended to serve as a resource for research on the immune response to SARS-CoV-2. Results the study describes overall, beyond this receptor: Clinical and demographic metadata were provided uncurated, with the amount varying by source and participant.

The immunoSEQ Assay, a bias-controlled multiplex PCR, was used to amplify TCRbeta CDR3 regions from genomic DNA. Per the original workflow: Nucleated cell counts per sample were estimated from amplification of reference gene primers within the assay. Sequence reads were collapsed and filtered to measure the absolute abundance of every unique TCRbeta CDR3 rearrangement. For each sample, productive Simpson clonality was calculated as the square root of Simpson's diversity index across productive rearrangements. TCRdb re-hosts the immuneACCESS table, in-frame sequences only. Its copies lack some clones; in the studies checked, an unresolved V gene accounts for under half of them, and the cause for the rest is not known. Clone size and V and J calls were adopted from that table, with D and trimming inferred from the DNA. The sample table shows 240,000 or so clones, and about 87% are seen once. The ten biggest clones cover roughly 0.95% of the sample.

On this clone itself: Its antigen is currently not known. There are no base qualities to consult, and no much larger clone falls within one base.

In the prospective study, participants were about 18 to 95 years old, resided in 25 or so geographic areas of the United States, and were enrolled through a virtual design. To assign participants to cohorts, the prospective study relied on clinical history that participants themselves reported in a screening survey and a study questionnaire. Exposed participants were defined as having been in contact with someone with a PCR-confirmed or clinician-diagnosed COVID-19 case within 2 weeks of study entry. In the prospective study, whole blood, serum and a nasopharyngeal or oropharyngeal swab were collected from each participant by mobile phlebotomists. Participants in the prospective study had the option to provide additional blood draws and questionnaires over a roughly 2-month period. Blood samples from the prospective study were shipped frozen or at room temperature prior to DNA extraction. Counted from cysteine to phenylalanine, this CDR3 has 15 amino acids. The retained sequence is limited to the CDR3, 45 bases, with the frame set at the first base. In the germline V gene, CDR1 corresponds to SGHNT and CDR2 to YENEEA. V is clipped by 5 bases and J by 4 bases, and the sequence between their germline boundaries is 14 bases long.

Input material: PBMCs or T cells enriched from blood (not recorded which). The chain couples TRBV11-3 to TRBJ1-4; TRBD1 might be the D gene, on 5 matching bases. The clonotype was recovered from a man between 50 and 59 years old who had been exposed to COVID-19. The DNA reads TGTGCCAGCAGCCCCTGGGGCGGCGATAATGAAAAACTGTTTTTT. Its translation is CASSPWGGDNEKLFF.